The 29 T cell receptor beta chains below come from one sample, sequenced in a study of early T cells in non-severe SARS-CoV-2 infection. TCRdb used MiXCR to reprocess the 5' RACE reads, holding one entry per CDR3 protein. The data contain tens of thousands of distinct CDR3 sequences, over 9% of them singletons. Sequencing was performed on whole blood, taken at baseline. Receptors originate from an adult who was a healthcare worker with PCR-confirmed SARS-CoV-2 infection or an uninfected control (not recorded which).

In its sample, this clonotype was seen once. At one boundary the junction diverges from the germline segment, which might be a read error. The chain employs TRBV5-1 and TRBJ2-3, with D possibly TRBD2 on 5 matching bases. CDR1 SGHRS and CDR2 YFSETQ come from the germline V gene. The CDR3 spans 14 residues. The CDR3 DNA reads TGCGCCAGCAGCTTCGAACTAGGCACCGATACGCAGTATTTT. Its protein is CASSFELGTDTQYF.

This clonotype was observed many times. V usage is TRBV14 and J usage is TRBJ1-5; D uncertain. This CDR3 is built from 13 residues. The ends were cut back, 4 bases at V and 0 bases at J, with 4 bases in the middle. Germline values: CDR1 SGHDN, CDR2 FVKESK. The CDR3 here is CASSLNSNQPQHF. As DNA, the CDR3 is TGTGCCAGCAGCCTCAATAGCAATCAGCCCCAGCATTTT.

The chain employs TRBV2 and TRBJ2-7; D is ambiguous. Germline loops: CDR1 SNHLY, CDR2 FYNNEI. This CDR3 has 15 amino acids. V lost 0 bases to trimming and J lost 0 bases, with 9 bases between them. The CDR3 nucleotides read TGTGCCAGCAGTGAAGCGCGAACAATCTCCTACGAGCAGTACTTC. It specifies CASSEARTISYEQYF.

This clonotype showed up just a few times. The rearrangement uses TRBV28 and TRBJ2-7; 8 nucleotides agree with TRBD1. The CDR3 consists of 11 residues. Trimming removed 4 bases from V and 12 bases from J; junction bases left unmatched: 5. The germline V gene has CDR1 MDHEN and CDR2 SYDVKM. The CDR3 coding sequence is TGTGCCAGCAGTTCGACAGGGGTCCCGTACTTC. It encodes CASSSTGVPYF.

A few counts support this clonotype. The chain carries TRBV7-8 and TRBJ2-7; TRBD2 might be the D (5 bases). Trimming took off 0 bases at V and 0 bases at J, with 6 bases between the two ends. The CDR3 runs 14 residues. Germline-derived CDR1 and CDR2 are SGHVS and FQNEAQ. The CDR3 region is CASSLAGNSYEQYF. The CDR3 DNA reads TGTGCCAGCAGCTTAGCCGGGAACTCCTACGAGCAGTACTTC.

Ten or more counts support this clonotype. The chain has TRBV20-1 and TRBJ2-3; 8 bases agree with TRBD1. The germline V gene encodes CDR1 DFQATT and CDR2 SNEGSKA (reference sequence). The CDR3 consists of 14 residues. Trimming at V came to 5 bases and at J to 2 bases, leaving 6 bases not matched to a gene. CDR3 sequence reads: CSAPRTGNTDTQYF. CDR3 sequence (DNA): TGCAGTGCTCCCAGGACAGGGAACACAGATACGCAGTATTTT.

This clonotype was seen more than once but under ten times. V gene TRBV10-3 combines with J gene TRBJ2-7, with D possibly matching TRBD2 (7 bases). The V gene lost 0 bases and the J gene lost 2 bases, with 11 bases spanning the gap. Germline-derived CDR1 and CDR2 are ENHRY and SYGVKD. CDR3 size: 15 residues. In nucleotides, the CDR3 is TGTGCCATCAGTGAGTCGAGGGAGGGGGCCTACGAGCAGTACTTC. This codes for CAISESREGAYEQYF.

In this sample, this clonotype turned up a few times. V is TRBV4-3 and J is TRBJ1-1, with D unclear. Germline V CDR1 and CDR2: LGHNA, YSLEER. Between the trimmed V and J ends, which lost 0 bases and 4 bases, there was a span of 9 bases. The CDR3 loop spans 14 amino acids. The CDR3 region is CASSQDLEVTEAFF. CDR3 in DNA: TGCGCCAGCAGCCAAGATCTTGAGGTCACTGAAGCTTTCTTT.

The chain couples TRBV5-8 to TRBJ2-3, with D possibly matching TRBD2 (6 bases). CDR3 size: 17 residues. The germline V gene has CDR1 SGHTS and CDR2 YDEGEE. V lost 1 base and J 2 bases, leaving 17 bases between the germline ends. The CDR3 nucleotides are TGTGCCAGCAGCTTGCGGGCGGGACCTGGATACACAGATACGCAGTATTTT. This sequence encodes CASSLRAGPGYTDTQYF.

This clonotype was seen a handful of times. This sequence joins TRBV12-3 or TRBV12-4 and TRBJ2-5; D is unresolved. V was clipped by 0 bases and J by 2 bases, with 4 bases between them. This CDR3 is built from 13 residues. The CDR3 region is CASSLAVQETQYF. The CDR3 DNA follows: TGTGCCAGCAGTTTAGCGGTACAAGAGACCCAGTACTTC.

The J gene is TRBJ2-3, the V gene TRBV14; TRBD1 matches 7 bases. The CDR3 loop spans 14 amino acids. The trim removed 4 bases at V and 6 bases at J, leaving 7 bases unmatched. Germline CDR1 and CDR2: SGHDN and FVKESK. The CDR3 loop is CASSLQGWRDTQYF. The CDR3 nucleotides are TGTGCCAGCAGCCTACAGGGGTGGAGGGATACGCAGTATTTT.

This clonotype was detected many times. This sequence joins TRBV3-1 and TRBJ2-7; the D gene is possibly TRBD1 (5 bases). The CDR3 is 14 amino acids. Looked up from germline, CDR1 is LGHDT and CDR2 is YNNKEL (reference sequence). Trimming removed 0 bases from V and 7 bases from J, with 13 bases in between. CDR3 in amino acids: CASSQDGAPREQYF. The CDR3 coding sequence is TGTGCCAGCAGCCAAGATGGGGCACCGCGGGAGCAGTACTTC.

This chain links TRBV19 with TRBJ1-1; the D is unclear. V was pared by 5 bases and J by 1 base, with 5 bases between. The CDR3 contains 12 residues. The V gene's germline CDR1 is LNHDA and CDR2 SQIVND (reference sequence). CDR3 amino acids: CASSPQNTEAFF. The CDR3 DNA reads TGTGCCAGTAGTCCACAGAACACTGAAGCTTTCTTT.

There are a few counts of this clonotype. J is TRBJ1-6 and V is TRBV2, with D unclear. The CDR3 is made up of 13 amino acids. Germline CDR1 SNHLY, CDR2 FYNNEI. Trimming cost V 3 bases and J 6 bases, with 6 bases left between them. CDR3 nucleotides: TGTGCCAGCAGTGACGGAATTAATTCACCCCTCCACTTT. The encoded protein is CASSDGINSPLHF.

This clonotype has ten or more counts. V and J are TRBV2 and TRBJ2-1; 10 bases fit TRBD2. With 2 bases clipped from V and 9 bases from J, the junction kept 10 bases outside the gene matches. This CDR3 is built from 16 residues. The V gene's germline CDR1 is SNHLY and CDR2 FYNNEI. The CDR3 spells CASSEPFQRGGSEQFF. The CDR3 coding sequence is TGTGCCAGCAGTGAACCCTTCCAGCGGGGGGGCAGTGAGCAGTTCTTC.

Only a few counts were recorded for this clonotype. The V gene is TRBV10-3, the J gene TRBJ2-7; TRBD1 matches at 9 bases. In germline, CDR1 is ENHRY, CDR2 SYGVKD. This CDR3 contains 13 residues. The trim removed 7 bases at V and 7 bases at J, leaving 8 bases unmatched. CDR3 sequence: CAITWDRDGEQYF. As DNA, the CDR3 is TGTGCCATCACCTGGGACAGGGACGGGGAGCAGTACTTC.

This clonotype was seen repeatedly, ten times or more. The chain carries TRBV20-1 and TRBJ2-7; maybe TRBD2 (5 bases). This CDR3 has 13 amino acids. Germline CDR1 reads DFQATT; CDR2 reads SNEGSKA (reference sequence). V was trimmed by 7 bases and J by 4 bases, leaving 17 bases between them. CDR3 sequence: CSVPSHRGYEQYF. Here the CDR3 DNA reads TGCAGTGTTCCTAGCCACCGAGGATACGAGCAGTACTTC.

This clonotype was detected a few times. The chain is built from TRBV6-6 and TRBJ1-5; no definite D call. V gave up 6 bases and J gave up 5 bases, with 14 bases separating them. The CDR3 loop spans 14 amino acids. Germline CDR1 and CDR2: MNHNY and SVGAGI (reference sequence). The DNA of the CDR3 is TGTGCCAGCAGACCCCACGTCGGGGATCAGCCCCAGCATTTT. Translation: CASRPHVGDQPQHF.

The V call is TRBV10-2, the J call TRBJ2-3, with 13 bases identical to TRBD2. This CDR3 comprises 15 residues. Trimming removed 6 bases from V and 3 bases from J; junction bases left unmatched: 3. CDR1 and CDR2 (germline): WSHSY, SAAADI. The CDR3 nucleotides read TGCGCCAGCAGGACTAGCGGGGGGCAGACAGATACGCAGTATTTT. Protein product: CASRTSGGQTDTQYF.

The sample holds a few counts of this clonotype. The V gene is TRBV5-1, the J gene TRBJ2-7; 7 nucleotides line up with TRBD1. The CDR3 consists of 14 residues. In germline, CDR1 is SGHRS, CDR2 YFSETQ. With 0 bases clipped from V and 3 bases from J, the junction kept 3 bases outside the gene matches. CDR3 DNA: TGCGCCAGCAGCTTGGGGGACAGTATCTACGAGCAGTACTTC. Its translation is CASSLGDSIYEQYF.

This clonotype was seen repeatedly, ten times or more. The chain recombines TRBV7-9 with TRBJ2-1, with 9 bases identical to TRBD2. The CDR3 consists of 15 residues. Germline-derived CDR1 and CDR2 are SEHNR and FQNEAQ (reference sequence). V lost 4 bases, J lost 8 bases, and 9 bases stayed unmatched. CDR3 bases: TGTGCCAGCAGCTCACAGTCTAGCGGGGACGATGAGCAGTTCTTC. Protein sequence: CASSSQSSGDDEQFF.

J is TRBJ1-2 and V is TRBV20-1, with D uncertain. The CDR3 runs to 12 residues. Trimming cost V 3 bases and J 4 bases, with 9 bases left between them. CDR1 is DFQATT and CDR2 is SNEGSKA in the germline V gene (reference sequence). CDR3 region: CSARVSTYGYTF. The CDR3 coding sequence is TGCAGTGCTAGGGTCTCGACCTATGGCTACACCTTC.

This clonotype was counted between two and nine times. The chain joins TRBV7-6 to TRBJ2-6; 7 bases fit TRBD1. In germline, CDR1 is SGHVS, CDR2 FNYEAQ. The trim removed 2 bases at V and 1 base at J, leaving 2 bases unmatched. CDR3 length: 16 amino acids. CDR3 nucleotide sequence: TGTGCCAGCAGCTTAAGGGGGCCATCTGGGGCCAACGTCCTGACTTTC. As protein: CASSLRGPSGANVLTF.

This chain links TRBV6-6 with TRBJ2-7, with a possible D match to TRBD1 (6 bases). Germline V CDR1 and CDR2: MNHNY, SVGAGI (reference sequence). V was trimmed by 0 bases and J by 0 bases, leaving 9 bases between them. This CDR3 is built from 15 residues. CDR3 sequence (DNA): TGTGCCAGCAGTTACTCGACAGGCTCCTCCTACGAGCAGTACTTC. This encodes CASSYSTGSSYEQYF.

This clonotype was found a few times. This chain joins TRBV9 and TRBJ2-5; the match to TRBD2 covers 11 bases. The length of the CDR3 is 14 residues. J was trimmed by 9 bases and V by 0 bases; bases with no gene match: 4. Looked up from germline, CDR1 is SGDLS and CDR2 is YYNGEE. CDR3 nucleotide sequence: TGTGCCAGCAGCGTAGGGTTAGCGGGGGGGTCCCAGTACTTC. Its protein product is CASSVGLAGGSQYF.

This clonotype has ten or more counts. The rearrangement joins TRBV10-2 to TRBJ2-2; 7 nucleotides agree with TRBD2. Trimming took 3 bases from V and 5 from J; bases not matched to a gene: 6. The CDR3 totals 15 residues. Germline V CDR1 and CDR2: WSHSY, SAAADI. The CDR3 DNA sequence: TGCGCCAGCAGTGAAAGGGAGGGGCGGACCGGGGAGCTGTTTTTT. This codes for CASSEREGRTGELFF.

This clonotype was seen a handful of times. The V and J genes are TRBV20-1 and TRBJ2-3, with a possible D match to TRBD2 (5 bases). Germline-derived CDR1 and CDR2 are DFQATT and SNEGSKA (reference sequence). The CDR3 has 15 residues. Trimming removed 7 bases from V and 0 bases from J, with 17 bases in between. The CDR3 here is CSVQAGIQSTDTQYF. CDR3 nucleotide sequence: TGCAGTGTGCAGGCCGGGATCCAGAGCACAGATACGCAGTATTTT.

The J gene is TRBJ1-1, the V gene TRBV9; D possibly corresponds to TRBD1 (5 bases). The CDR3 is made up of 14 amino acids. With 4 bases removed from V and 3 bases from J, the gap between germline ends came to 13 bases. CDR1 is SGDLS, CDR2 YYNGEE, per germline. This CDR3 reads CASSTRGGDTEAFF. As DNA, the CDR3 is TGTGCCAGCAGCACCCGGGGAGGGGACACTGAAGCTTTCTTT. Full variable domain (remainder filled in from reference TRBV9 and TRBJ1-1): DSGVTQTPKHLITATGQRVTLRCSPRSGDLSVYWYQQSLDQGLQFLIQYYNGEERAKGNILERFSAQQFPDLHSELNLSSLELGDSALYFCASSTRGGDTEAFFGQGTRLTVV.

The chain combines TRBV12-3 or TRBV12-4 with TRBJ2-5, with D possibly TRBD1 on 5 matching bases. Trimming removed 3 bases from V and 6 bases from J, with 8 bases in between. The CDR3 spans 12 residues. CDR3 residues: CASSFDRQTQYF. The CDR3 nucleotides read TGTGCCAGCAGTTTCGACAGACAGACCCAGTACTTC.